This T cell receptor (beta chain) was identified during a study of blood T cell repertoires in COVID-19. Whole-study context: Nucleic acid was either cDNA or gDNA, and it came from T cells, B-cell-depleted T cells, or PBMCs.

Per the original methods: Using reference gene primer amplification, nucleated cell counts were estimated. The assay was immunoSEQ multiplex PCR, and TCRdb's table has in-frame clones only and misses some. The V and J calls and clone size were taken over from that table, and D and trimming were inferred from the DNA. The sample contains about 46,000 clones, around 87% of which appear only once. Trimming took off 8 bases at V and 7 bases at J, with 20 bases between the two ends. The CDR3 is made up of 14 amino acids. The germline V gene encodes CDR1 SEHNR and CDR2 FQNEAQ (reference sequence). The sequenced material came from peripheral blood. This sequence originates from a human donor in a cohort sampled during active COVID-19. The chain has TRBV7-9 and TRBJ1-2; tentative D call: TRBD1 (6 bases). The CDR3, as DNA: TGTGCCAGCTCAACCCCCGGGACATCTCCTGGCTACACCTTC. Translating gives CASSTPGTSPGYTF.